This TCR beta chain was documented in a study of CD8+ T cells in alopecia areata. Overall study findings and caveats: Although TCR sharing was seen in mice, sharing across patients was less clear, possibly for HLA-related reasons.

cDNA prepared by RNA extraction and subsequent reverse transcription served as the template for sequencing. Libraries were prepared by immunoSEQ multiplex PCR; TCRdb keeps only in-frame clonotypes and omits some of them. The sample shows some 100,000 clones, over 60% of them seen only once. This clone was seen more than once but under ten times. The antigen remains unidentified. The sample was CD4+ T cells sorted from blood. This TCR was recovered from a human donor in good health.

The CDR3: CASSEGWGSPLHF. CDR3 in DNA: TGTGCCAGCAGTGAAGGTTGGGGGTCACCCCTCCACTTT. J is TRBJ1-6 and V is TRBV6-1, with D possibly being TRBD1 (5 bases). V lost 1 base to trimming and J lost 10 bases, with 8 bases between them. The CDR3 extends over 13 amino acids. Germline V gene data show CDR1 as MNHNS and CDR2 as SASEGT.